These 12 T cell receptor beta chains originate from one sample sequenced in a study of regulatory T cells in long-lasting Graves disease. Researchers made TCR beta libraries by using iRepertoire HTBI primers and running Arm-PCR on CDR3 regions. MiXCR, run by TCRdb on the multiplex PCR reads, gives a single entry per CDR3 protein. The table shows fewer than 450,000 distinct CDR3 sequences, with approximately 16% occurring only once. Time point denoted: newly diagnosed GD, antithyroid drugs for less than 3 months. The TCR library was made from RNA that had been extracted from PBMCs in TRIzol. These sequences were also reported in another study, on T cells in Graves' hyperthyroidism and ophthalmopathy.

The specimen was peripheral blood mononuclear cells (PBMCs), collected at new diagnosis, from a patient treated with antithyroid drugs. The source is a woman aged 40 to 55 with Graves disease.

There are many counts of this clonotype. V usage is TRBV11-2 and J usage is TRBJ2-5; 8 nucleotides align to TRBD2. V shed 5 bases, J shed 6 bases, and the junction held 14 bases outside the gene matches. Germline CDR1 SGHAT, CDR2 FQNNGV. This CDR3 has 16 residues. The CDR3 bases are TGTGCCAGCAGCCCAGAACTAGCGGCTCTCCTTCAGACCCAGTACTTC. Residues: CASSPELAALLQTQYF.

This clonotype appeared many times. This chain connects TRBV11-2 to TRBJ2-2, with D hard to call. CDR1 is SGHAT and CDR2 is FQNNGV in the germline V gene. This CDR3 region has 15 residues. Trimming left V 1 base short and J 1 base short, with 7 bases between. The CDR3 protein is CASSLGLGNTGELFF. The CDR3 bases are TGTGCCAGCAGCTTAGGTTTAGGGAACACCGGGGAGCTGTTTTTT.

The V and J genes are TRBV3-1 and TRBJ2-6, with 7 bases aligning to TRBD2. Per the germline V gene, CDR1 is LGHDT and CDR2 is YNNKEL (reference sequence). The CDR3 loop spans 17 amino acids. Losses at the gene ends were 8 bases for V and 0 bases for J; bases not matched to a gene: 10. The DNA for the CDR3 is TGTGCCAGCGCTAGGGGAGGGGCTCTCTCTGGGGCCAACGTCCTGACTTTC. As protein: CASARGGALSGANVLTF.

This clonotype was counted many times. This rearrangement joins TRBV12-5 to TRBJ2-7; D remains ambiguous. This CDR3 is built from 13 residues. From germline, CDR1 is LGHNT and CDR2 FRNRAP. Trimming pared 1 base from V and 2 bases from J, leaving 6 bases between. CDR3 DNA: TGTGCTAGTGGTTTGGGCCGAGCCTACGAGCAGTACTTC. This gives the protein CASGLGRAYEQYF.

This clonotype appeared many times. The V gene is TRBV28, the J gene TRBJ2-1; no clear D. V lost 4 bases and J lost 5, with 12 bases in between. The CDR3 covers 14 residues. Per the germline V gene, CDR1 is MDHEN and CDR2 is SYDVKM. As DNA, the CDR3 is TGTGCCAGCAGTTCCTCGAGGCTGGACAATGAGCAGTTCTTC. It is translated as CASSSSRLDNEQFF.

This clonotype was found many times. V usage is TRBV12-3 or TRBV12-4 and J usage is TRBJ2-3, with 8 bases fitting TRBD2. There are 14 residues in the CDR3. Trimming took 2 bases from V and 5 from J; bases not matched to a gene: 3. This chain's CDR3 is CASSLSGRGDTQYF. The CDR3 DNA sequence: TGTGCCAGCAGTTTAAGCGGGAGAGGAGATACGCAGTATTTT.

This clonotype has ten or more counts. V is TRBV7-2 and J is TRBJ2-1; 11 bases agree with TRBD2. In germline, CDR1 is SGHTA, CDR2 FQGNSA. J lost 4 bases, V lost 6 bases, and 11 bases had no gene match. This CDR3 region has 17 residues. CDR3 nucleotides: TGTGCCAGCAGACCTAATTCCGGGACTAGCGGTTACAATGAGCAGTTCTTC. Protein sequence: CASRPNSGTSGYNEQFF.

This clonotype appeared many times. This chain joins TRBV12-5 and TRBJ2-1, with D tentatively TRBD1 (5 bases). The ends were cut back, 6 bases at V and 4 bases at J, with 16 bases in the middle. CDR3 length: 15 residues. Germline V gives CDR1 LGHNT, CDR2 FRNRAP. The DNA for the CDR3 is TGTGCTAGTGGCCCTCTTGACAGACGGTACAATGAGCAGTTCTTC. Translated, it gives CASGPLDRRYNEQFF.

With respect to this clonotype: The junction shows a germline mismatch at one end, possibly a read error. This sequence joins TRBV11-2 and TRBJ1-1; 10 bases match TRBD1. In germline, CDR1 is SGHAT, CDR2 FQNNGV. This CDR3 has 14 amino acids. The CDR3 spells CASSTDRGNTETFF. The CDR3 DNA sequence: TGTGCCAGCAGCACGGACAGGGGGAACACTGAAACTTTCTTT.

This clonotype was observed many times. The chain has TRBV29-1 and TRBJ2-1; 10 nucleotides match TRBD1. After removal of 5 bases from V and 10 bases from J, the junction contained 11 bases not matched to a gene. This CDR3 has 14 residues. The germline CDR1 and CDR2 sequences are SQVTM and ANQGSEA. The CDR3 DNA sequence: TGCAGCGTTCAATGGGACAGGGGAGCAGGAGAGCAGTTCTTC. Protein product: CSVQWDRGAGEQFF.

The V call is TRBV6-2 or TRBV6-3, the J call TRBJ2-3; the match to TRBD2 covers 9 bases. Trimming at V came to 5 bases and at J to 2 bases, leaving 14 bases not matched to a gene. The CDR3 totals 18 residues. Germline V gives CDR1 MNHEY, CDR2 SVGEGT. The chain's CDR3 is CASSEVGGLAGFTDTQYF. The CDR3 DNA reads TGTGCCAGCAGTGAAGTGGGGGGTCTAGCGGGATTCACAGATACGCAGTATTTT.

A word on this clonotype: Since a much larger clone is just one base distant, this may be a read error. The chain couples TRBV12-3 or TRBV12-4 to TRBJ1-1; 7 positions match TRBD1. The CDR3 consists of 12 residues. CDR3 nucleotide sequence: TGTGCCAACAGTTCTCCGGGACAGGAAGCTTTCTTT. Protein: CANSSPGQEAFF.